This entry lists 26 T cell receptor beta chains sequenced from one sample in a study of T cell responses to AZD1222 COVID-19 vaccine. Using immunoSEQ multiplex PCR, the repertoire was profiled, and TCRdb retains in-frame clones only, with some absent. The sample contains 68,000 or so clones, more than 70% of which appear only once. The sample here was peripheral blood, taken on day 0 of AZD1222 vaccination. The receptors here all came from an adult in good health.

CDR3 sequence: CASSPKTGGSYEQYF. The CDR3 DNA is TGTGCCAGCAGCCCAAAAACAGGGGGCTCCTACGAGCAGTACTTC. The chain joins TRBV7-8 to TRBJ2-7; 8 bases line up with TRBD1. V trimming: 5 bases; J trimming: 0 bases; junction bases outside the gene matches: 6. The germline CDR1 and CDR2 sequences are SGHVS and FQNEAQ. The CDR3 contains 15 residues.

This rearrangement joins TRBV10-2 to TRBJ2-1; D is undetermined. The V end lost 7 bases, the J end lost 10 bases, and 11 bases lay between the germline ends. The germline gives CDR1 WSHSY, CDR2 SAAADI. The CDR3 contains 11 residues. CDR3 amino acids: CASTDWLEQFF. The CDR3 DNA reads TGCGCCAGCACAGACTGGCTAGAGCAGTTCTTC.

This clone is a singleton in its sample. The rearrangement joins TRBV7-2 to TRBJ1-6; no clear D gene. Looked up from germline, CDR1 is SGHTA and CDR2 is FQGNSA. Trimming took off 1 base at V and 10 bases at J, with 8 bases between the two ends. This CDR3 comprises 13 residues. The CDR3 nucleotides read TGTGCCAGCAGCTTAGAAAGGGTCTCACCCCTCCACTTT. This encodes CASSLERVSPLHF.

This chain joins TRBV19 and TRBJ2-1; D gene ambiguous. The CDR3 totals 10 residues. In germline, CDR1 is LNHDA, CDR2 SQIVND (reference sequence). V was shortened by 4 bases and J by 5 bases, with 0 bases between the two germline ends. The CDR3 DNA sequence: TGTGCCAGTAGTAACAATGAGCAGTTCTTC. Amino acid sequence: CASSNNEQFF.

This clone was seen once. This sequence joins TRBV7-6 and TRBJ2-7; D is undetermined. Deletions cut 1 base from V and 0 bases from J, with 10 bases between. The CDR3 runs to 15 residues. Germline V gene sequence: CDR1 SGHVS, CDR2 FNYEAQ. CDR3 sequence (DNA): TGTGCCAGCAGCTTAGGCTTGGGGTCCTCCTACGAGCAGTACTTC. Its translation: CASSLGLGSSYEQYF.

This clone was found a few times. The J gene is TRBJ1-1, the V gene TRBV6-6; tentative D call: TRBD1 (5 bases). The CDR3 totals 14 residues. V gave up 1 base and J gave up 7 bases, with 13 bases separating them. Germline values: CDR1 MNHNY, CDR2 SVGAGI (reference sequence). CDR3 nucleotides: TGTGCCAGCAGTTACTTGGGCCAGGGAGATGAAGCTTTCTTT. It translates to CASSYLGQGDEAFF.

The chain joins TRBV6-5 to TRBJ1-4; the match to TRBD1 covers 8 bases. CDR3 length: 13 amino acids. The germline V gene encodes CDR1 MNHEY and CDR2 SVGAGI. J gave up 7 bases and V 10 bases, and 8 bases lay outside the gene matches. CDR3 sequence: CATYDRGFEKLFF. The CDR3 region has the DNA TGTGCCACCTACGACAGGGGCTTTGAAAAACTGTTTTTT.

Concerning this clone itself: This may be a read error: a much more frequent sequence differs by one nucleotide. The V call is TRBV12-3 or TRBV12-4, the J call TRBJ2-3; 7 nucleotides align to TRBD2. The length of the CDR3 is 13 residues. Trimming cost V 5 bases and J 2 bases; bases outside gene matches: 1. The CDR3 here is CASSSGTTDTQYF. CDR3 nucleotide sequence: TGTGCCAGCAGTAGCGGGACCACAGATACGCAGTATTTT.

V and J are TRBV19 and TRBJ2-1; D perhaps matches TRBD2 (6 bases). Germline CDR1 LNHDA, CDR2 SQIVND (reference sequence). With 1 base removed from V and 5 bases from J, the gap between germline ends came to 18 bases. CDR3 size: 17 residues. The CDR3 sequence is CASSIGVSGIKDNEQFF. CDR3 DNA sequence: TGTGCCAGTAGTATAGGAGTTAGCGGAATAAAAGACAATGAGCAGTTCTTC.

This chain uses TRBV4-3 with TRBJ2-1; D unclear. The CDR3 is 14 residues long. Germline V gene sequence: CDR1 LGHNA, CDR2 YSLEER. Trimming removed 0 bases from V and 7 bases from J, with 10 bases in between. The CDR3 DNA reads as TGCGCCAGCAGCCAAGAGACGTGGCGGAATGAGCAGTTCTTC. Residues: CASSQETWRNEQFF.

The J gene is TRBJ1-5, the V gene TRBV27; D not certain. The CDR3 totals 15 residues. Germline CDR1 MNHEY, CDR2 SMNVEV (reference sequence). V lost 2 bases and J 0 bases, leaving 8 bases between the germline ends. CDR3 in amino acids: CASSLGGFSNQPQHF. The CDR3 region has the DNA TGTGCCAGCAGTTTAGGAGGTTTTAGCAATCAGCCCCAGCATTTT.

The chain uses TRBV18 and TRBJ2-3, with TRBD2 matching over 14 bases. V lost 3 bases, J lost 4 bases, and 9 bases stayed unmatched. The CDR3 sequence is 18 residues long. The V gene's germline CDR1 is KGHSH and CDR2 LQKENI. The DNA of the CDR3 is TGTGCCAGCTCACCGCCCAGACTAGCGGGAGGGAGCGCAGATACGCAGTATTTT. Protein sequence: CASSPPRLAGGSADTQYF. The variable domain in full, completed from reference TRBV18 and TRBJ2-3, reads NAGVMQNPRHLVRRRGQEARLRCSPMKGHSHVYWYRQLPEEGLKFMVYLQKENIIDESGMPKERFSAEFPKEGPSILRIQQVVRGDSAAYFCASSPPRLAGGSADTQYFGPGTRLTVL.

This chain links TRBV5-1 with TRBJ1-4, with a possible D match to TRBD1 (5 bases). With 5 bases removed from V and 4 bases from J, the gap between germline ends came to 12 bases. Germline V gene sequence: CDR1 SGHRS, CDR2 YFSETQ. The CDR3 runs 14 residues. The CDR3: CASRSGTLNEKLFF. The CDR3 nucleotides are TGCGCCAGCAGGTCCGGGACCCTTAATGAAAAACTGTTTTTT. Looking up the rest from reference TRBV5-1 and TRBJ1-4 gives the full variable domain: KAGVTQTPRYLIKTRGQQVTLSCSPISGHRSVSWYQQTPGQGLQFLFEYFSETQRNKGNFPGRFSGRQFSNSRSEMNVSTLELGDSALYLCASRSGTLNEKLFFGSGTQLSVL.

CDR3 in amino acids: CSVEDRPGSLLYGYTF. In nucleotides, the CDR3 is TGCAGCGTTGAAGACCGCCCCGGTAGCCTTCTCTATGGCTACACCTTC. The chain uses TRBV29-1 and TRBJ1-2; D is unclear. The germline V gene has CDR1 SQVTM and CDR2 ANQGSEA. The V end lost 0 bases, the J end lost 4 bases, and 18 bases lay between the germline ends. The CDR3 is 16 amino acids. Filled out from reference TRBV29-1 and TRBJ1-2, the complete variable domain reads SAVISQKPSRDICQRGTSLTIQCQVDSQVTMMFWYRQQPGQSLTLIATANQGSEATYESGFVIDKFPISRPNLTFSTLTVSNMSPEDSSIYLCSVEDRPGSLLYGYTFGSGTRLTVV.

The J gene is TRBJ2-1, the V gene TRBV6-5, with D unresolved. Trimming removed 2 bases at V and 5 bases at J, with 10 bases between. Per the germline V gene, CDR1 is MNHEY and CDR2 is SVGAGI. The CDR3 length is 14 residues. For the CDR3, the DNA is TGTGCCAGCAGTTACCGCTCTAGAAACAATGAGCAGTTCTTC. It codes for CASSYRSRNNEQFF.

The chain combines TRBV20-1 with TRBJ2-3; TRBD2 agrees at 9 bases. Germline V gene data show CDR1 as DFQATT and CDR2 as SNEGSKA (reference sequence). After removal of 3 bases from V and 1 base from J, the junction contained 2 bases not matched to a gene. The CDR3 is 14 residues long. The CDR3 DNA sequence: TGCAGTGCTAGTCAGCGGGAGGGCACAGATACGCAGTATTTT. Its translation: CSASQREGTDTQYF.

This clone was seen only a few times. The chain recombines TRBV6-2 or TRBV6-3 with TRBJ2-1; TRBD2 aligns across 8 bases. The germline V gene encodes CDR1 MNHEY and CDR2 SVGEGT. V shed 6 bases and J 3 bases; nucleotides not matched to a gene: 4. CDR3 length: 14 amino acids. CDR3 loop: CASSPGTSYNEQFF. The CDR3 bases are TGTGCCAGCAGCCCCGGGACTAGCTACAATGAGCAGTTCTTC.

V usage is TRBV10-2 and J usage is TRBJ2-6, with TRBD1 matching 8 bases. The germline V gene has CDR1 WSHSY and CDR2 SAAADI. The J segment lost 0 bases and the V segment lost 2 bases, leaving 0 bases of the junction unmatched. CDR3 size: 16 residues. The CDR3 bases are TGCGCCAGCAGTGAGACAGGGGGCTCTGGGGCCAACGTCCTGACTTTC. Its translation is CASSETGGSGANVLTF.

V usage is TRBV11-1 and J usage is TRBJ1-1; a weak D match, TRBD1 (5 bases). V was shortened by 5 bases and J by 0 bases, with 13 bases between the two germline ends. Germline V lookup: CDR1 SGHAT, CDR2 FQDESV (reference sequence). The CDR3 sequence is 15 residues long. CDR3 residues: CASSHNGAMNTEAFF. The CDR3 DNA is TGTGCCAGCAGCCATAATGGGGCCATGAACACTGAAGCTTTCTTT. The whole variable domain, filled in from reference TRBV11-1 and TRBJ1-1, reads EAEVAQSPRYKITEKSQAVAFWCDPISGHATLYWYRQILGQGPELLVQFQDESVVDDSQLPKDRFSAERLKGVDSTLKIQPAELGDSAMYLCASSHNGAMNTEAFFGQGTRLTVV.

The CDR3 coding sequence is TGTGCCAGCAGCCCCCGAGGGCAAGCGGGAGGCTCAGGAGATACGCAGTATTTT. It is translated as CASSPRGQAGGSGDTQYF. The rearrangement joins TRBV9 to TRBJ2-3, with 9 positions matching TRBD2. V lost 4 bases, J lost 5 bases, and 17 bases stayed unmatched. CDR3 length: 18 residues. Germline V gene sequence: CDR1 SGDLS, CDR2 YYNGEE.

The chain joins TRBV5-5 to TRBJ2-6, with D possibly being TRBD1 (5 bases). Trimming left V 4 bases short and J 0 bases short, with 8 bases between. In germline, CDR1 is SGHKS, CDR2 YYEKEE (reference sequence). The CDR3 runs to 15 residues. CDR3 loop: CASSKDSSGANVLTF. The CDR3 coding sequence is TGTGCCAGCAGCAAAGACAGCTCTGGGGCCAACGTCCTGACTTTC.

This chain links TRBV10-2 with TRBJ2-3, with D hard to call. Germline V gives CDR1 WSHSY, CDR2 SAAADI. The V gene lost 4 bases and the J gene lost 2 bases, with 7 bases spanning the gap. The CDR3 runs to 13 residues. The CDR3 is CASSVYYTDTQYF. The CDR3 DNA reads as TGCGCCAGCAGTGTCTACTACACAGATACGCAGTATTTT.

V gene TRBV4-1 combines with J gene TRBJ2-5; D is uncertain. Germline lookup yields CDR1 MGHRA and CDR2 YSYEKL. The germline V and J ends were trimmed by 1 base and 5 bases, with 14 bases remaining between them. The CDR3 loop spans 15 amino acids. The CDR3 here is CASSQGMVAQETQYF. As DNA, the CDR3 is TGCGCCAGCAGCCAAGGAATGGTAGCCCAGGAGACCCAGTACTTC.

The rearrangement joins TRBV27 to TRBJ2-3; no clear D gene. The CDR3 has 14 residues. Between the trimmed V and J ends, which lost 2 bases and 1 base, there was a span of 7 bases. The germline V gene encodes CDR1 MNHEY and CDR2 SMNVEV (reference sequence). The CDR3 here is CASSLKPRTDTQYF. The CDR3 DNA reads TGTGCCAGCAGTTTAAAGCCCCGCACAGATACGCAGTATTTT.

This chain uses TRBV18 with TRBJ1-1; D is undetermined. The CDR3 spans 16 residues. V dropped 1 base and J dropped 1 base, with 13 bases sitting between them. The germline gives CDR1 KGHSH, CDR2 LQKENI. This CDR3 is CASSPQSAGQNTEAFF. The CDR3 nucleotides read TGTGCCAGCTCACCACAATCAGCCGGGCAGAACACTGAAGCTTTCTTT.

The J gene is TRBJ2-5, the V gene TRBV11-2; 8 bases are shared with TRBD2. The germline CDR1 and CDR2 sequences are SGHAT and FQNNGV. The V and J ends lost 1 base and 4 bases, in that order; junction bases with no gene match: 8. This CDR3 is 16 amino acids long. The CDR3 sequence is CASSLARAGDRETQYF. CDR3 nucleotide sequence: TGTGCCAGCAGCTTAGCTCGAGCGGGAGATCGAGAGACCCAGTACTTC. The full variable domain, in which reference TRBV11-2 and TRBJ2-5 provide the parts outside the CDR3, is EAGVAQSPRYKIIEKRQSVAFWCNPISGHATLYWYQQILGQGPKLLIQFQNNGVVDDSQLPKDRFSAERLKGVDSTLKIQPAKLEDSAVYLCASSLARAGDRETQYFGPGTRLLVL.